Shown below are 15 T cell receptor beta chains from a single sample sequenced in a study of molecular identifiers for immune sequencing clone quantification. TCRdb passed the PCR reads through MiXCR, listing each CDR3 protein once. The sample holds over 85,000 distinct CDR3 sequences, 20% to 25% seen once. Sequencing used naive CD8+ T cells from blood, with Jurkat cell RNA spiked in. Specified subset: FACS-sorted CD8+CD4-CCR7+CD45RA+ naive T cells. These receptors all come from a human donor in good health. Some libraries in this study had Jurkat cell RNA spiked in.

Concerning this clonotype itself: A junction boundary mismatches the germline segment, possibly from a read error. This CDR3 is CASSLAGQLSVTEALF. CDR3 in DNA: TGTGCCAGCAGCTTAGCGGGACAGCTTAGCGTCACTGAAGCTCTCTTT. The rearrangement joins TRBV7-6 to TRBJ1-1, with TRBD1 identical over 7 bases. CDR3 length equals 16 residues. Germline values: CDR1 SGHVS, CDR2 FNYEAQ. Filled out from reference TRBV7-6 and TRBJ1-1, the complete variable domain reads GAGVSQSPRYKVTKRGQDVALRCDPISGHVSLYWYRQALGQGPEFLTYFNYEAQQDKSGLPNDRFSAERPEGSISTLTIQRTEQRDSAMYRCASSLAGQLSVTEALFGQGTRLTVV.

The chain combines TRBV7-9 with TRBJ2-2; 9 bases fit TRBD2. The germline V gene has CDR1 SEHNR and CDR2 FQNEAQ (reference sequence). The CDR3 loop spans 15 amino acids. V was pared by 5 bases and J by 4 bases, with 5 bases of the junction left unmatched. CDR3 DNA sequence: TGTGCCAGCAGCCCCCAACTAGCGGGCACCGGGGAGCTGTTTTTT. This codes for CASSPQLAGTGELFF.

Worth noting for this clonotype: Possible read error: a much larger clone is one base away. The CDR3 spells CAGTQGVAEAFF. The CDR3 DNA sequence: TGTGCCGGCACACAGGGGGTCGCGGAAGCTTTCTTT. The genes are TRBV6-2 or TRBV6-3 and TRBJ1-1; 8 bases line up with TRBD1. The germline V gene has CDR1 MNHEY and CDR2 SVGEGT. V was pared by 11 bases and J by 8 bases, with 10 bases of the junction left unmatched. This CDR3 spans 12 amino acids.

This clonotype was seen more than once but under ten times. This rearrangement joins TRBV27 to TRBJ2-7; TRBD1 matches 9 bases. Trimming took 3 bases from V and 4 from J; bases not matched to a gene: 4. Germline V gene sequence: CDR1 MNHEY, CDR2 SMNVEV (reference sequence). CDR3 length: 14 residues. The CDR3 nucleotides are TGTGCCAGCAGTTTGGGACAGGGACGGTACGAGCAGTACTTC. Its translation: CASSLGQGRYEQYF.

With regard to this clonotype: A much more abundant neighbour one base away suggests this may be a read error. This chain links TRBV29-1 with TRBJ2-3; possibly TRBD1 for D (6 bases). Near its end, the DNA agrees better with TRBJ1-5, so the J call may be wrong. The V gene's germline CDR1 is SQVTM and CDR2 ANQGSEA. The CDR3 is 14 amino acids. The CDR3 DNA reads as TGCAGCGTCCTAGCGGGGGGCATCGGAGATACGCAGCATTTT. Translation gives CSVLAGGIGDTQHF.

There are many counts of this clonotype. This rearrangement joins TRBV7-9 to TRBJ1-4; unclear D gene. V gave up 2 bases and J gave up 3 bases, with 10 bases separating them. CDR1 and CDR2 (germline): SEHNR, FQNEAQ (reference sequence). The CDR3 has 15 amino acids. CDR3 loop: CASSLPFGANEKLFF. CDR3 bases: TGTGCCAGCAGCTTACCTTTTGGAGCTAATGAAAAACTGTTTTTT. Based on the CDR3 plus reference TRBV7-9 and TRBJ1-4, the full variable domain is DTGVSQNPRHKITKRGQNVTFRCDPISEHNRLYWYRQTLGQGPEFLTYFQNEAQLEKSRLLSDRFSAERPKGSFSTLEIQRTEQGDSAMYLCASSLPFGANEKLFFGSGTQLSVL.

Concerning this clonotype: One base away lies a much larger clone, so this may be a sequencing read error. The J gene is TRBJ2-3, the V gene TRBV7-6; 12 bases align to TRBD2. Germline V gene lookup returns CDR1 SGHVS and CDR2 FNYEAQ. This CDR3 region has 16 residues. J gave up 5 bases and V 4 bases, and 7 bases lay outside the gene matches. The CDR3 nucleotides read TGTGCCAGCAGCTCCCCTAGCGGGGGGGCTAGAGATACGCAGTATTTT. Protein: CASSSPSGGARDTQYF.

Comment on this clonotype: This sequence may be a read error, since a much larger clone differs from it by one base. The chain couples TRBV7-8 to TRBJ2-3, with D unclear. The CDR3 covers 12 residues. The germline V gene has CDR1 SGHVS and CDR2 FQNEAQ. Trimming cost V 8 bases and J 4 bases, with 10 bases left between them. The CDR3, as DNA: TGTGCCAGCGCGCTGAGCGCAGATACGCAGTATTTT. Amino acid sequence: CASALSADTQYF. Variable domain in full (rest from reference TRBV7-8 and TRBJ2-3): GAGVSQSPRYKVAKRGQDVALRCDPISGHVSLFWYQQALGQGPEFLTYFQNEAQLDKSGLPSDRFFAERPEGSVSTLKIQRTQQEDSAVYLCASALSADTQYFGPGTRLTVL.

Turning to this clonotype: This sequence may be a read error, since a much larger clone differs from it by one base. The chain recombines TRBV4-3 with TRBJ2-7; D might be TRBD1 (5 bases). The CDR3 is made up of 14 amino acids. V was shortened by 4 bases and J by 6 bases, with 16 bases between the two germline ends. Germline V gene sequence: CDR1 LGHNA, CDR2 YSLEER. The CDR3 spells CASSPQRLQGEQYF. The CDR3 DNA sequence: TGCGCCAGCAGCCCCCAAAGACTTCAGGGCGAGCAGTACTTC.

This clonotype was found many times. V usage is TRBV28 and J usage is TRBJ2-3, with 14 bases identical to TRBD2. Germline CDR1 reads MDHEN; CDR2 reads SYDVKM. The junction had 6 bases not matched to a gene; V was cut back by 7 bases and J by 6 bases. The CDR3 has 15 amino acids. The CDR3 DNA follows: TGTGCCAGCACCCGACTAGCGGGAGGGCCGGATACGCAGTATTTT. It codes for CASTRLAGGPDTQYF.

Notes on this clonotype: A junction end diverges from the germline sequence, so it may reflect a read error. V and J are TRBV9 and TRBJ2-2; D possibly corresponds to TRBD2 (5 bases). Germline CDR1 SGDLS, CDR2 YYNGEE. The CDR3 sequence is 13 residues long. The CDR3 nucleotides are TGTGCCAGCAGCGTTGAGAACACCGGGGAGCTGCTTTTT. This codes for CASSVENTGELLF.

This clonotype was seen many times. The chain uses TRBV18 and TRBJ2-7; maybe TRBD2 (7 bases). With 2 bases removed from V and 3 bases from J, the gap between germline ends came to 17 bases. Per the germline V gene, CDR1 is KGHSH and CDR2 is LQKENI. CDR3 length: 16 residues. The CDR3 reads CASSPGGASQIYEQYF. In DNA form, the CDR3 reads TGTGCCAGCTCACCAGGGGGGGCCAGCCAGATCTACGAGCAGTACTTC.

Of note for this clonotype: A much larger clone sits a single nucleotide away, making a read error possible. This chain connects TRBV4-1 to TRBJ1-1, with 9 bases matching TRBD1. J was trimmed by 4 bases and V by 11 bases; bases with no gene match: 8. This CDR3 comprises 13 residues. Germline V lookup: CDR1 MGHRA, CDR2 YSYEKL. The CDR3 nucleotides are TGCGCCCGCGGGGACAGGGCATCCACTGAAGCTTTCTTT. Its protein is CARGDRASTEAFF.

Worth noting for this clonotype: This sequence may be a read error, since a much larger clone differs from it by one base. The V and J genes are TRBV20-1 and TRBJ2-7; possibly TRBD2 for D (6 bases). CDR3 length: 13 residues. Per the germline V gene, CDR1 is DFQATT and CDR2 is SNEGSKA (reference sequence). CDR3 region: CGARVGGAGEQYF. The DNA of the CDR3 is TGCGGTGCTAGAGTAGGAGGGGCGGGGGAGCAGTACTTC.

This clonotype was seen a handful of times. The chain links TRBV7-6 to TRBJ2-3, with 7 bases identical to TRBD2. Germline CDR1 is SGHVS and CDR2 is FNYEAQ. This CDR3 spans 15 amino acids. Losses at the gene ends were 1 base for V and 4 bases for J; bases not matched to a gene: 5. The CDR3 loop reads CASSLGYAGADTQYF. CDR3 coding DNA: TGTGCCAGCAGCTTAGGTTATGCGGGGGCAGATACGCAGTATTTT.